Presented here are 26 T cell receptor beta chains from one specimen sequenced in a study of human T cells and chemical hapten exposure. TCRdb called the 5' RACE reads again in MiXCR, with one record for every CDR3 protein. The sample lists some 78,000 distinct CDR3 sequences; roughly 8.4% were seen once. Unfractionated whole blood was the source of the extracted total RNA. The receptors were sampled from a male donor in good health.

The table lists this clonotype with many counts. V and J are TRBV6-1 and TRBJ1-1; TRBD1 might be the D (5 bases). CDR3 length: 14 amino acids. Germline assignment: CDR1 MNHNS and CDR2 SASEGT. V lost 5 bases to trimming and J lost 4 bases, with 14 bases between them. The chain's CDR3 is CASSLTGGPTEAFF. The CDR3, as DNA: TGTGCCAGCAGTCTGACCGGGGGACCCACTGAAGCTTTCTTT.

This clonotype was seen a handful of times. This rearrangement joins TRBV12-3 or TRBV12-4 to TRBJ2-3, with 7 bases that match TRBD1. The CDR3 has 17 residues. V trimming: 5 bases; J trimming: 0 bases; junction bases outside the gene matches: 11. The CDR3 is CASSKGQLGTSTDTQYF. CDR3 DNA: TGTGCCAGCAGTAAGGGACAGCTCGGCACTAGCACAGATACGCAGTATTTT.

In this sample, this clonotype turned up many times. The CDR3 loop is CSAREPGQGATYEQYF. DNA of the CDR3: TGCAGTGCTAGAGAACCGGGACAGGGGGCCACCTACGAGCAGTACTTC. The chain carries TRBV20-1 and TRBJ2-7; 12 bases agree with TRBD1. Germline V CDR1 and CDR2: DFQATT, SNEGSKA (reference sequence). The CDR3 spans 16 residues. V lost 0 bases, J lost 2 bases, and 5 bases stayed unmatched.

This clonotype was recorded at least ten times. The DNA for the CDR3 is TGTGCCAGCAGCCAAGTTGGGCAGCCCCAGCATTTT. Translated: CASSQVGQPQHF. V usage is TRBV14 and J usage is TRBJ1-5; D is undetermined. The germline V gene has CDR1 SGHDN and CDR2 FVKESK. V lost 1 base to trimming and J lost 7 bases, with 5 bases between them. The CDR3 is 12 residues long.

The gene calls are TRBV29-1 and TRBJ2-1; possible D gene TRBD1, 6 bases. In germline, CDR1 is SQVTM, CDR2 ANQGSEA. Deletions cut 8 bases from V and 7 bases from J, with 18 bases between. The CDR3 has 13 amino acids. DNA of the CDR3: TGCAGCTCCCTAGACCCCAGGGGAAATGAGCAGTTCTTC. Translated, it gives CSSLDPRGNEQFF.

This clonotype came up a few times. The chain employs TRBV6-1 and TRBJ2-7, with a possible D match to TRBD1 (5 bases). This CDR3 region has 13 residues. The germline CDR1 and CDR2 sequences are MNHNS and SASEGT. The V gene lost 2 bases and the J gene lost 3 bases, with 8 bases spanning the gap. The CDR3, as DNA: TGTGCCAGCAGTGAAATAGGGGTCTACGAGCAGTACTTC. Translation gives CASSEIGVYEQYF.

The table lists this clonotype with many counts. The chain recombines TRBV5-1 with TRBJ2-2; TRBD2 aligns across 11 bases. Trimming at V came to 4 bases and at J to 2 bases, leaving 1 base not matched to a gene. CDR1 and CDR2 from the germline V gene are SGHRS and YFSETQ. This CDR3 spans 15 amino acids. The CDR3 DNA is TGCGCCAGCAGCGGGACTAGCGGTAACACCGGGGAGCTGTTTTTT. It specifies CASSGTSGNTGELFF.

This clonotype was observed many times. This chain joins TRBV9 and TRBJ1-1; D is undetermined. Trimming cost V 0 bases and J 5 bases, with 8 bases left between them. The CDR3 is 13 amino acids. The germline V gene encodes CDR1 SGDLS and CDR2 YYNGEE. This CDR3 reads CASSVDSGTEAFF. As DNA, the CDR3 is TGTGCCAGCAGCGTAGATTCTGGGACTGAAGCTTTCTTT.

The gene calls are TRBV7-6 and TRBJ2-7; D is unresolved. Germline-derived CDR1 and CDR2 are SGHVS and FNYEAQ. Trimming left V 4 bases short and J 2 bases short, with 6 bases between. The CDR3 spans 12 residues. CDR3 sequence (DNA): TGTGCCAGCAGCTCCTCCCCCTACGAGCAGTACTTC. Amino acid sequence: CASSSSPYEQYF.

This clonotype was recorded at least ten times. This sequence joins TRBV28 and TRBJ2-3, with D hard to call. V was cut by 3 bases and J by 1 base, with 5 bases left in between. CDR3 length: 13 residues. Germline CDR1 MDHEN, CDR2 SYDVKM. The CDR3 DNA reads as TGTGCCAGCAGTTTGGGCCGCACAGATACGCAGTATTTT. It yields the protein CASSLGRTDTQYF.

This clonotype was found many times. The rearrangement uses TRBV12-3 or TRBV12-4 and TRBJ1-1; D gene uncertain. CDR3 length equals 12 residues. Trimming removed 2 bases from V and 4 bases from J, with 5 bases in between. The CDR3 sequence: CASSLTSTEAFF. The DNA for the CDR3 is TGTGCCAGCAGTTTAACAAGCACTGAAGCTTTCTTT.

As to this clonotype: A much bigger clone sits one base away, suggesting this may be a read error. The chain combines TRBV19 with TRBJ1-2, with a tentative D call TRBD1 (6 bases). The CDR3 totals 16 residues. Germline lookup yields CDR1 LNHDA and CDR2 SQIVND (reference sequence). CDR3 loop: CASSIEPGARSYGDTF. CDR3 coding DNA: TGTGCCAGTAGTATTGAGCCGGGGGCGAGGAGCTATGGCGACACCTTC.

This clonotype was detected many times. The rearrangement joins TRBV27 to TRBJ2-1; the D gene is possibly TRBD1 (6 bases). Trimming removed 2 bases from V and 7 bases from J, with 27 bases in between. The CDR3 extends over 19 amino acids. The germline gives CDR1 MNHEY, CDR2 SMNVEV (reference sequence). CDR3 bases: TGTGCCAGCAGTTTAATTTGCCTGGGGGCTCCCTGGTGTGTGAATGAGCAGTTCTTC. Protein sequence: CASSLICLGAPWCVNEQFF.

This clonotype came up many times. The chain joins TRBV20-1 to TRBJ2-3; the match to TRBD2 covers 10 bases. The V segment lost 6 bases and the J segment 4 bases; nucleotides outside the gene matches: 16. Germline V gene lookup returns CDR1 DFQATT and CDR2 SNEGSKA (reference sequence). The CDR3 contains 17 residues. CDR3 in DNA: TGCAGTGCCCCCCGAAGGCCTAGCGGGAGCGTCGCAGATACGCAGTATTTT. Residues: CSAPRRPSGSVADTQYF.

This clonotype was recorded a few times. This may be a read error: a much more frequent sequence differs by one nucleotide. The CDR3 reads CASSEDRHYGDTF. Written as DNA, the CDR3 is TGTGCCAGCAGTGAAGACAGACATTATGGCGACACCTTC. This chain joins TRBV6-1 and TRBJ1-2; D is uncertain. The V gene's germline CDR1 is MNHNS and CDR2 SASEGT. The CDR3 spans 13 residues.

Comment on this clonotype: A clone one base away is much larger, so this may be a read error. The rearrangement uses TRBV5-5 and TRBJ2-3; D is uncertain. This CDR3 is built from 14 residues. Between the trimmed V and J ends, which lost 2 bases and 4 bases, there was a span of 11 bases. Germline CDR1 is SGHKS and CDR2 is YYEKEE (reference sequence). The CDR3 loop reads CASSFDTWADTQYF. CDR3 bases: TGTGCCAGCAGCTTCGACACTTGGGCAGATACGCAGTATTTT.

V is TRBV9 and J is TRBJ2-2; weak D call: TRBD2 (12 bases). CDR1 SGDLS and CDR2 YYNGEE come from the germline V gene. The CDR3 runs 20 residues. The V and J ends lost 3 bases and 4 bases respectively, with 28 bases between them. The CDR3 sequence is CASSARDRGGLAGLTGELFF. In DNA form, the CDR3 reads TGTGCCAGCAGCGCACGGGACAGGGGGGGACTAGCGGGTCTCACCGGGGAGCTGTTTTTT.

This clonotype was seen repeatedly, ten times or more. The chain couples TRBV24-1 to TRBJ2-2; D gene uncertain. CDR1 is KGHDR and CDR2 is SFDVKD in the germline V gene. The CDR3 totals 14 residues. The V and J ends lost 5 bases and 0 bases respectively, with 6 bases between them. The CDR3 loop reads CATSGVPNTGELFF. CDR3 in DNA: TGTGCCACCAGTGGAGTCCCGAACACCGGGGAGCTGTTTTTT.

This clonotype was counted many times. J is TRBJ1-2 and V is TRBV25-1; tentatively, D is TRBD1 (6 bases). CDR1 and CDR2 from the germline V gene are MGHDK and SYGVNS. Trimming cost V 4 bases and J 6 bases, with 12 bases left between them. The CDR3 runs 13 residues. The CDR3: CASSAQWTDGYTF. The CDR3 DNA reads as TGTGCCAGCAGTGCCCAATGGACAGATGGCTACACCTTC.

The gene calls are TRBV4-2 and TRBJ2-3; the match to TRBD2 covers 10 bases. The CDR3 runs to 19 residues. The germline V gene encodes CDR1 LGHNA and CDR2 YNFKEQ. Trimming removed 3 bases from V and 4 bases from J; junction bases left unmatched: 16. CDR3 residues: CASSHASPQRGGRADTQYF. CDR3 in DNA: TGTGCCAGCAGCCATGCTAGCCCCCAGCGGGGGGGCCGGGCAGATACGCAGTATTTT.

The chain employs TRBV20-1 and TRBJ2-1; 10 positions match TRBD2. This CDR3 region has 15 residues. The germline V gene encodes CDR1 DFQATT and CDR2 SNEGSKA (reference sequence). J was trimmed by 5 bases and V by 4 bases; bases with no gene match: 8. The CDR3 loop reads CSATPSGSFDNEQFF. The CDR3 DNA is TGCAGTGCTACCCCTAGCGGGAGCTTCGACAATGAGCAGTTCTTC.

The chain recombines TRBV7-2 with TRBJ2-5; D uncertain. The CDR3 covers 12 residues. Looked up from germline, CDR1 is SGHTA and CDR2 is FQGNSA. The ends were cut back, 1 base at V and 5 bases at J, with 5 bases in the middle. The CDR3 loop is CASSLGRETQYF. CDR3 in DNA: TGTGCCAGCAGCTTAGGTCGGGAGACCCAGTACTTC.

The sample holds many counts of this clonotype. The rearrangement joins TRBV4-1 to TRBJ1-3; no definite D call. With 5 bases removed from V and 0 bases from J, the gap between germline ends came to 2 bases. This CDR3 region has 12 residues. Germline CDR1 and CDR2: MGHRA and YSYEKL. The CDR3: CASSNSGNTIYF. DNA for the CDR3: TGCGCCAGCAGCAACTCTGGAAACACCATATATTTT.

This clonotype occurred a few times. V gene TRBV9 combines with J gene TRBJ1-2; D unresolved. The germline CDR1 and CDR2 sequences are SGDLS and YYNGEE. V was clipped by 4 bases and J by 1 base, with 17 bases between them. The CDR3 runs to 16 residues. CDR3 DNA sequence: TGTGCCAGCAGCCGGCGGCGAGAATTACTTAACTATGGCTACACCTTC. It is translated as CASSRRRELLNYGYTF.

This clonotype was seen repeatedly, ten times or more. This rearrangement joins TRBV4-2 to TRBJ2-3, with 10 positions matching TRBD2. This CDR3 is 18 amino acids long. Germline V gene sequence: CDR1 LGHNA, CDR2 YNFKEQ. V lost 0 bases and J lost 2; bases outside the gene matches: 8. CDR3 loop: CASSQEESGGANTDTQYF. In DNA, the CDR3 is TGTGCCAGCAGCCAAGAAGAGAGCGGGGGGGCCAACACAGATACGCAGTATTTT.

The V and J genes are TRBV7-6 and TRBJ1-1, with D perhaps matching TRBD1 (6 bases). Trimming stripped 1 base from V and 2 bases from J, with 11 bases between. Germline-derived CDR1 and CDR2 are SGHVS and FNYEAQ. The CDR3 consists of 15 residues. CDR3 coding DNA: TGTGCCAGCAGCTTAGGTCCAGGGGCTAACACTGAAGCTTTCTTT. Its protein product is CASSLGPGANTEAFF.